The 29 T cell receptor beta chains reported below all come from one sample, sequenced in a study of blood T cell repertoires in COVID-19. Repertoires were generated with immunoSEQ multiplex PCR, while TCRdb's copy carries only in-frame clones and drops some. This table has about 330,000 clones, approximately 88% appearing once. The specimen was peripheral blood. All receptors come from a man aged 25 to 45 with COVID-19, enrolled during active disease.

The chain has TRBV19 and TRBJ2-1; 9 bases agree with TRBD1. J lost 6 bases, V lost 6 bases, and 9 bases had no gene match. This CDR3 region has 15 residues. Germline lookup yields CDR1 LNHDA and CDR2 SQIVND (reference sequence). CDR3 sequence: CASRRSGQGVNEQFF. CDR3 bases: TGTGCCAGTAGGCGGTCGGGACAGGGAGTCAATGAGCAGTTCTTC.

This chain joins TRBV6-2 or TRBV6-3 and TRBJ2-4; unclear D gene. The CDR3 runs 14 residues. The ends were cut back, 4 bases at V and 0 bases at J, with 7 bases in the middle. Germline V lookup: CDR1 MNHEY, CDR2 SVGEGT. In nucleotides, the CDR3 is TGTGCCAGCAGTTGGCCGCTAGCCAAAAACATTCAGTACTTC. The encoded protein is CASSWPLAKNIQYF.

Worth noting for this clone: Other DNA sequences within the sample encode an identical CDR3. V and J are TRBV18 and TRBJ2-1; TRBD1 matches 11 bases. J lost 4 bases, V lost 3 bases, and 5 bases had no gene match. This CDR3 is built from 16 residues. Germline CDR1 is KGHSH and CDR2 is LQKENI. The CDR3 DNA follows: TGTGCCAGCTCACCGGCCGGGACAGGGGGATACAATGAGCAGTTCTTC. Protein: CASSPAGTGGYNEQFF.

The chain is built from TRBV2 and TRBJ1-5; 7 bases agree with TRBD1. Germline CDR1 reads SNHLY; CDR2 reads FYNNEI. The CDR3 is made up of 13 amino acids. With 6 bases clipped from V and 3 bases from J, the junction kept 2 bases outside the gene matches. The CDR3 loop is CASRTGDNQPQHF. In nucleotides, the CDR3 is TGTGCCAGCAGAACAGGGGACAATCAGCCCCAGCATTTT. Filled out from reference TRBV2 and TRBJ1-5, the complete variable domain reads EPEVTQTPSHQVTQMGQEVILRCVPISNHLYFYWYRQILGQKVEFLVSFYNNEISEKSEIFDDQFSVERPDGSNFTLKIRSTKLEDSAMYFCASRTGDNQPQHFGDGTRLSIL.

V and J are TRBV15 and TRBJ2-3, with TRBD1 matching over 9 bases. The CDR3 length is 16 residues. Losses at the gene ends were 0 bases for V and 5 bases for J; bases not matched to a gene: 6. Germline V gene sequence: CDR1 LNHNV, CDR2 YYDKDF (reference sequence). Here the CDR3 DNA reads TGTGCCACCAGCAGAGAGGGACAGGGCATCGAAGATACGCAGTATTTT. The encoded protein is CATSREGQGIEDTQYF. Full variable domain (outside the CDR3, taken from reference TRBV15 and TRBJ2-3): DAMVIQNPRYQVTQFGKPVTLSCSQTLNHNVMYWYQQKSSQAPKLLFHYYDKDFNNEADTPDNFQSRRPNTSFCFLDIRSPGLGDTAMYLCATSREGQGIEDTQYFGPGTRLTVL.

The chain employs TRBV10-3 and TRBJ2-6, with 8 bases matching TRBD1. With 5 bases clipped from V and 4 bases from J, the junction kept 10 bases outside the gene matches. From germline, CDR1 is ENHRY and CDR2 SYGVKD. CDR3 length: 17 residues. CDR3 sequence (DNA): TGTGCCATCAGTTTGGACAGGGACAGGAGAGGGGCCAACGTCCTGACTTTC. As protein: CAISLDRDRRGANVLTF.

This clone appeared once. The J gene is TRBJ1-2, the V gene TRBV9; 9 bases map to TRBD1. This CDR3 region has 15 residues. V trimming: 4 bases; J trimming: 6 bases; junction bases outside the gene matches: 10. Per germline, CDR1 SGDLS and CDR2 YYNGEE. The CDR3 DNA reads TGTGCCAGCAGCCCTCGGAGGGACAGGGTAGATGGCTACACCTTC. This codes for CASSPRRDRVDGYTF.

The V and J genes are TRBV6-2 or TRBV6-3 and TRBJ1-1; 9 nucleotides align to TRBD1. The CDR3 extends over 13 amino acids. Trimming at V came to 5 bases and at J to 4 bases, leaving 2 bases not matched to a gene. CDR1 is MNHEY and CDR2 is SVGEGT in the germline V gene. In nucleotides, the CDR3 is TGTGCCAGCAGTCGACAGGGGGTCACTGAAGCTTTCTTT. Translated: CASSRQGVTEAFF.

V gene TRBV7-3 combines with J gene TRBJ2-2; 7 bases align to TRBD2. The CDR3 covers 15 residues. Looked up from germline, CDR1 is SGHTA and CDR2 is FQGTGA. Trimming removed 5 bases from V and 3 bases from J; junction bases left unmatched: 6. CDR3 coding DNA: TGTGCCAGCAGCCCTAGCGGTCCTGACACCGGGGAGCTGTTTTTT. It specifies CASSPSGPDTGELFF.

This rearrangement joins TRBV12-3 or TRBV12-4 to TRBJ1-2; D perhaps matches TRBD1 (5 bases). Trimming shortened V by 5 bases and J by 12 bases, and 16 bases separated the two germline ends. The CDR3 has 12 amino acids. The CDR3 DNA reads as TGTGCCAGCAGTGCCGACGGGGGAGGCGACACCTTC. It is translated as CASSADGGGDTF.

This clone is a singleton in its sample. Other DNA sequences in the same sample also yield this CDR3. V and J are TRBV24-1 and TRBJ1-2, with 8 bases matching TRBD1. Germline CDR1 and CDR2: KGHDR and SFDVKD. J lost 4 bases, V lost 4 bases, and 4 bases had no gene match. The CDR3 runs 14 residues. CDR3 nucleotides: TGTGCCACCAGTGACCCGGGACAGGTCTATGGCTACACCTTC. Translated: CATSDPGQVYGYTF.

The chain is built from TRBV7-6 and TRBJ2-3; a possible D gene is TRBD1 (5 bases). Germline loops: CDR1 SGHVS, CDR2 FNYEAQ. The V end was cut by 4 bases, the J end by 5 bases, with 10 bases between. The CDR3 consists of 13 residues. The CDR3 here is CASSSPGLDTQYF. The CDR3 DNA sequence: TGTGCCAGCAGCTCTCCAGGGCTAGATACGCAGTATTTT.

V is TRBV9 and J is TRBJ2-1, with D perhaps TRBD2 (7 bases). There are 16 residues in the CDR3. V was trimmed by 6 bases and J by 5 bases, leaving 21 bases between them. From germline, CDR1 is SGDLS and CDR2 YYNGEE. The CDR3 nucleotides are TGTGCCAGCACCCCCTTGACGGCGGGGGCCAACAATGAGCAGTTCTTC. Translated: CASTPLTAGANNEQFF.

This chain connects TRBV5-4 to TRBJ2-3; 7 positions agree with TRBD2. The trim removed 2 bases at V and 5 bases at J, leaving 8 bases unmatched. The germline CDR1 and CDR2 sequences are SGHNT and YYREEE (reference sequence). The CDR3 consists of 15 residues. The chain's CDR3 is CASSLSASGVDTQYF. CDR3 DNA sequence: TGTGCCAGCAGCTTATCTGCCAGCGGGGTAGATACGCAGTATTTT.

This chain links TRBV28 with TRBJ1-6, with D possibly being TRBD1 (6 bases). V lost 6 bases and J lost 3, with 15 bases in between. The CDR3 totals 16 residues. Germline V gene lookup returns CDR1 MDHEN and CDR2 SYDVKM. CDR3 loop: CASSVPGHFYNSPLHF. CDR3 nucleotides: TGTGCCAGCAGCGTGCCGGGACACTTCTATAATTCACCCCTCCACTTT.

The chain is built from TRBV7-7 and TRBJ2-5; no clear D. The CDR3 is 13 residues long. Trimming removed 5 bases at V and 2 bases at J, with 9 bases between. Germline CDR1 SSHAT, CDR2 FNYEAQ (reference sequence). For the CDR3, the DNA is TGTGCCAGCAGCCCGACGGGTCAAGAGACCCAGTACTTC. This codes for CASSPTGQETQYF.

V usage is TRBV6-5 and J usage is TRBJ1-5; possibly TRBD1 for D (5 bases). Germline CDR1 and CDR2: MNHEY and SVGAGI. This CDR3 comprises 13 residues. V dropped 6 bases and J dropped 4 bases, with 10 bases sitting between them. The CDR3 DNA reads TGTGCCAGCAGCATGACAGTAAATCAGCCCCAGCATTTT. Translating it yields CASSMTVNQPQHF.

This chain links TRBV19 with TRBJ1-6; TRBD1 agrees at 9 bases. Trimming cost V 5 bases and J 9 bases; bases outside gene matches: 5. The CDR3 runs 14 residues. In germline, CDR1 is LNHDA, CDR2 SQIVND (reference sequence). CDR3 amino acids: CASSPWDRVSPLHF. CDR3 DNA sequence: TGTGCCAGTAGTCCCTGGGACAGGGTTTCACCCCTCCACTTT.

V and J are TRBV29-1 and TRBJ1-4; D is possibly TRBD1 (6 bases). The CDR3 has 16 amino acids. The germline V gene has CDR1 SQVTM and CDR2 ANQGSEA. V lost 6 bases and J lost 2, with 19 bases in between. The CDR3 loop is CSVRRGASSTNEKLFF. In nucleotides, the CDR3 is TGCAGCGTCCGGCGGGGGGCATCGTCGACTAATGAAAAACTGTTTTTT.

The chain couples TRBV5-4 to TRBJ1-2, with 7 bases lining up with TRBD1. The CDR3 length is 15 residues. Germline CDR1 and CDR2: SGHNT and YYREEE (reference sequence). J lost 8 bases, V lost 0 bases, and 10 bases had no gene match. In DNA form, the CDR3 reads TGTGCCAGCAGCTTGGGGAACAGGGGATTTATGGGCTACACCTTC. Translation: CASSLGNRGFMGYTF.

This chain joins TRBV15 and TRBJ2-7; maybe TRBD2 (5 bases). V gave up 1 base and J gave up 7 bases, with 8 bases separating them. The germline V gene has CDR1 LNHNV and CDR2 YYDKDF (reference sequence). The CDR3 is made up of 12 amino acids. This CDR3 is CATSRAPGEQYF. CDR3 DNA: TGTGCCACCAGCAGAGCCCCGGGGGAGCAGTACTTC.

The chain combines TRBV5-8 with TRBJ2-3; a weak D match, TRBD2 (6 bases). Trimming took off 6 bases at V and 8 bases at J, with 13 bases between the two ends. This CDR3 spans 12 amino acids. Germline V gene sequence: CDR1 SGHTS, CDR2 YDEGEE. In nucleotides, the CDR3 is TGTGCCAGCATGGTGCGTAGCGGTACGCAGTATTTT. Amino acids: CASMVRSGTQYF. The whole variable domain, remainder taken from reference TRBV5-8 and TRBJ2-3, is EAGVTQSPTHLIKTRGQQATLRCSPISGHTSVYWYQQALGLGLQFLLWYDEGEERNRGNFPPRFSGRQFPNYSSELNVNALELEDSALYLCASMVRSGTQYFGPGTRLTVL.

In its sample, this clone was seen many times. The V and J genes are TRBV7-9 and TRBJ2-3; 8 positions agree with TRBD2. Looked up from germline, CDR1 is SEHNR and CDR2 is FQNEAQ (reference sequence). The V segment lost 2 bases and the J segment 0 bases; nucleotides outside the gene matches: 10. This CDR3 is 18 amino acids long. CDR3 nucleotide sequence: TGTGCCAGCAGCTTAATGGCGGGGGGTACGACTAGCACAGATACGCAGTATTTT. Its protein product is CASSLMAGGTTSTDTQYF. Full variable domain (remainder filled in from reference TRBV7-9 and TRBJ2-3): DTGVSQNPRHKITKRGQNVTFRCDPISEHNRLYWYRQTLGQGPEFLTYFQNEAQLEKSRLLSDRFSAERPKGSFSTLEIQRTEQGDSAMYLCASSLMAGGTTSTDTQYFGPGTRLTVL.

This clone has just a few counts. The chain combines TRBV4-3 with TRBJ1-5, with D maybe TRBD1 (6 bases). The V and J ends lost 0 bases and 9 bases respectively, with 9 bases between them. CDR3 size: 13 residues. The germline gives CDR1 LGHNA, CDR2 YSLEER. This CDR3 reads CASSQEVDRPQHF. CDR3 DNA sequence: TGCGCCAGCAGCCAAGAGGTGGACAGGCCCCAGCATTTT.

This chain uses TRBV6-2 or TRBV6-3 with TRBJ2-7, with D maybe TRBD2 (6 bases). This CDR3 region has 15 residues. Germline V gene sequence: CDR1 MNHEY, CDR2 SVGEGT. Trimming took off 6 bases at V and 5 bases at J, with 20 bases between the two ends. The CDR3 DNA follows: TGTGCCAGCAGCCCCCTTGGAGGGAGAAACCACGAGCAGTACTTC. Protein product: CASSPLGGRNHEQYF.

The V gene is TRBV5-4, the J gene TRBJ2-1; possible D gene TRBD2, 5 bases. Germline loops: CDR1 SGHNT, CDR2 YYREEE (reference sequence). V was clipped by 3 bases and J by 8 bases, with 15 bases between them. This CDR3 region has 14 residues. The CDR3 region has the DNA TGTGCCAGCAGCTCCAGAGGAGGAGCCCATGAGCAGTTCTTC. Translating gives CASSSRGGAHEQFF.

This chain uses TRBV3-1 (or the pseudogene TRBV3-2) with TRBJ2-3; D possibly corresponds to TRBD2 (5 bases). Germline V gives CDR1 LGHDT, CDR2 YNNKEL (reference sequence). The CDR3 covers 16 residues. V lost 2 bases and J lost 5, with 17 bases in between. In DNA form, the CDR3 reads TGTGCCAGCAGCCAACGGCGTCCCAGACGGGGAGATACGCAGTATTTT. Protein sequence: CASSQRRPRRGDTQYF.

V and J are TRBV7-2 and TRBJ2-1; 7 bases align to TRBD2. J lost 4 bases, V lost 5 bases, and 5 bases had no gene match. CDR1 is SGHTA, CDR2 FQGNSA, per germline. The CDR3 loop spans 14 amino acids. The CDR3 coding sequence is TGTGCCAGCAGCCCCCGGGACTATTACAATGAGCAGTTCTTC. Translating gives CASSPRDYYNEQFF.

The chain has TRBV4-1 and TRBJ2-7, with TRBD2 identical over 8 bases. J was trimmed by 3 bases and V by 3 bases; bases with no gene match: 4. The CDR3 is 14 residues long. Germline loops: CDR1 MGHRA, CDR2 YSYEKL. As DNA, the CDR3 is TGCGCCAGCAGCCATTTAACTAGCGGCTACGAGCAGTACTTC. Its protein is CASSHLTSGYEQYF.